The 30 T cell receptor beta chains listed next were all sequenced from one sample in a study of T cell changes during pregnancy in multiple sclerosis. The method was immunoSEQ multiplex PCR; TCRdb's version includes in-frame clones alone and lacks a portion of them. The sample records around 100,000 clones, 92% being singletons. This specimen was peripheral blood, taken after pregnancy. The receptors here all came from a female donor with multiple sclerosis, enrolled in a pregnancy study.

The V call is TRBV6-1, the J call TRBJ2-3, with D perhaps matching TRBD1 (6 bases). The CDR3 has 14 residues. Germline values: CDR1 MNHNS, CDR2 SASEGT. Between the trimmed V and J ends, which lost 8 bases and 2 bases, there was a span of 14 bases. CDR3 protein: CASGTGQVTDTQYF. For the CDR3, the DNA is TGTGCCAGCGGGACGGGACAAGTCACAGATACGCAGTATTTT.

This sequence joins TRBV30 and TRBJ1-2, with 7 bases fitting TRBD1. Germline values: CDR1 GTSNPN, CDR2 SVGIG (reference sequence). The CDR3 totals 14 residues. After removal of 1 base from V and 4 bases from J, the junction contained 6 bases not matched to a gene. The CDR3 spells CAWSALGQTYGYTF. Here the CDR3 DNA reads TGTGCCTGGAGTGCATTGGGACAGACCTATGGCTACACCTTC.

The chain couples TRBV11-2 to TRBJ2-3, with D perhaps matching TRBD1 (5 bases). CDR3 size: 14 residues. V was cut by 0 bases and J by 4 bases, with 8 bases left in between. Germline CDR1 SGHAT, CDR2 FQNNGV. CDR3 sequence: CASSLDAGSDTQYF. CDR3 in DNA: TGTGCCAGCAGCTTAGATGCAGGGTCAGATACGCAGTATTTT.

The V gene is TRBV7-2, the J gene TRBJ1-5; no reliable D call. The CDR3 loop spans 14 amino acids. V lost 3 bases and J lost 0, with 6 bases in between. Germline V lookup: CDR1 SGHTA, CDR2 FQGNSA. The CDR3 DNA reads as TGTGCCAGCAGCTTCGAGTTTAGCAATCAGCCCCAGCATTTT. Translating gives CASSFEFSNQPQHF.

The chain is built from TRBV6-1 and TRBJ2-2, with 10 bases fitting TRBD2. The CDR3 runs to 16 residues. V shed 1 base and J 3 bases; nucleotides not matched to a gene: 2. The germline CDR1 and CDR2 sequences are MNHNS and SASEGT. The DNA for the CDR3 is TGTGCCAGCAGTGAAGGTAGCGGGAGGTACACCGGGGAGCTGTTTTTT. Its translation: CASSEGSGRYTGELFF.

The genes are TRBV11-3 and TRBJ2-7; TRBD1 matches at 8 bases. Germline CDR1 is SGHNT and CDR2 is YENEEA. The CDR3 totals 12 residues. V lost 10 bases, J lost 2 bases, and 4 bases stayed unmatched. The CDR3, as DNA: TGTGCCACCCTCAGGGGGCCCTACGAGCAGTACTTC. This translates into CATLRGPYEQYF.

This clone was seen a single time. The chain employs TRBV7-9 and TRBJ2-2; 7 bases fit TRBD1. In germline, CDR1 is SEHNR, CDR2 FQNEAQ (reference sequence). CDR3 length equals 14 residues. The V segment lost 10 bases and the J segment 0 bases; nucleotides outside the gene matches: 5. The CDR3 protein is CANEGAPNTGELFF. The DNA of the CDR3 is TGTGCCAACGAGGGGGCACCGAACACCGGGGAGCTGTTTTTT.

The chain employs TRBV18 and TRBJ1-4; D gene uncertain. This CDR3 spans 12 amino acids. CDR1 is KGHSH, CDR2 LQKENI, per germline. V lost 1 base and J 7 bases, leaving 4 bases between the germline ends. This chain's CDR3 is CASSPRGEKLFF. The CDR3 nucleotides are TGTGCCAGCTCACCACGCGGTGAAAAACTGTTTTTT.

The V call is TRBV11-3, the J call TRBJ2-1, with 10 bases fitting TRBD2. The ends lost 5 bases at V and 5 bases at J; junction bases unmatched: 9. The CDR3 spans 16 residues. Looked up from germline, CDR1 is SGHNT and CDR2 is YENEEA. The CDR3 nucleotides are TGTGCCAGCAGCCCGGGACTAGCGAGTCTTGACAATGAGCAGTTCTTC. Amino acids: CASSPGLASLDNEQFF.

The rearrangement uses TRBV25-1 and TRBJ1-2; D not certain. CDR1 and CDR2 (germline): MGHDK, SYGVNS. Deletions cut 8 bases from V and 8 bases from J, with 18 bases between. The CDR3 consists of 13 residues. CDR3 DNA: TGTGCCAGCTTCTCGGGAGGGTTAGGCGGCTACACCTTC. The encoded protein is CASFSGGLGGYTF.

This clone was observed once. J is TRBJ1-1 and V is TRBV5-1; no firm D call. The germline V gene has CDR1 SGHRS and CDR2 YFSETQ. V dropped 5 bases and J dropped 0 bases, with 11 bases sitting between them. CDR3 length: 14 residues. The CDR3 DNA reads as TGCGCCAGCAGACGGGGAGACATGAACACTGAAGCTTTCTTT. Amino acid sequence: CASRRGDMNTEAFF.

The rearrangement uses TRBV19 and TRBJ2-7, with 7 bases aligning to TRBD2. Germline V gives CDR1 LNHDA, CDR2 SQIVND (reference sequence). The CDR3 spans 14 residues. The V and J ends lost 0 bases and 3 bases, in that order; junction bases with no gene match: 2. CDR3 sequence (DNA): TGTGCCAGTAGTATAGACCTAGCGGACTACGAGCAGTACTTC. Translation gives CASSIDLADYEQYF. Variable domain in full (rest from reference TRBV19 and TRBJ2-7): DGGITQSPKYLFRKEGQNVTLSCEQNLNHDAMYWYRQDPGQGLRLIYYSQIVNDFQKGDIAEGYSVSREKKESFPLTVTSAQKNPTAFYLCASSIDLADYEQYFGPGTRLTVT.

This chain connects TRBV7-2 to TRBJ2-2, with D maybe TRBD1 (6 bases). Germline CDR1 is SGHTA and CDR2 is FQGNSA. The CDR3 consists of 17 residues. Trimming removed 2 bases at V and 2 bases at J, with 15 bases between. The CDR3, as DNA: TGTGCCAGCAGCTTAATCTCAGGGGTTTTTAACACCGGGGAGCTGTTTTTT. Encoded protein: CASSLISGVFNTGELFF.

This chain's CDR3 is CASTKAGGGYGELFF. As DNA, the CDR3 is TGCGCCAGCACCAAAGCGGGAGGGGGCTACGGGGAGCTGTTTTTT. The chain employs TRBV4-1 and TRBJ2-2; 10 positions match TRBD2. The CDR3 length is 15 residues. Germline CDR1 reads MGHRA; CDR2 reads YSYEKL. V was pared by 7 bases and J by 7 bases, with 9 bases of the junction left unmatched.

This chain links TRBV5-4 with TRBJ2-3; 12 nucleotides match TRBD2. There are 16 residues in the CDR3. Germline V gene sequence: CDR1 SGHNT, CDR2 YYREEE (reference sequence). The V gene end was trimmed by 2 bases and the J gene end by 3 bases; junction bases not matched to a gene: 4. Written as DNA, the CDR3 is TGTGCCAGCAGCTTCGGACTAGCGGGATGGACAGATACGCAGTATTTT. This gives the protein CASSFGLAGWTDTQYF.

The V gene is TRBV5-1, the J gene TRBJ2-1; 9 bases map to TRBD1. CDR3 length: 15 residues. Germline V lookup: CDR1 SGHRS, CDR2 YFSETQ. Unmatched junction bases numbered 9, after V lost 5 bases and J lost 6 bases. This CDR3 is CASSSGTGFINEQFF. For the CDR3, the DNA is TGCGCCAGCAGTTCCGGGACAGGGTTTATCAATGAGCAGTTCTTC. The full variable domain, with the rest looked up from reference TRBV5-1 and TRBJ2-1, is KAGVTQTPRYLIKTRGQQVTLSCSPISGHRSVSWYQQTPGQGLQFLFEYFSETQRNKGNFPGRFSGRQFSNSRSEMNVSTLELGDSALYLCASSSGTGFINEQFFGPGTRLTVL.

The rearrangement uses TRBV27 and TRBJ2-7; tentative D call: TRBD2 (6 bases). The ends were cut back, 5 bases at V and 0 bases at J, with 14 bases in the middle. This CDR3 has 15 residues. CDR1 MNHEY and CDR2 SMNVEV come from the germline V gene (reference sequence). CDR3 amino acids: CASSLGGSGSYEQYF. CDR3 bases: TGTGCCAGCAGTCTAGGCGGTAGCGGCTCCTACGAGCAGTACTTC.

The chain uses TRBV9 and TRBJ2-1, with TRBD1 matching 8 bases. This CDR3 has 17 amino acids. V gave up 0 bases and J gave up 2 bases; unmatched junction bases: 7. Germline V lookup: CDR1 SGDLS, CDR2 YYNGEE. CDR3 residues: CASSVGTGIIPYNEQFF. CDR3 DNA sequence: TGTGCCAGCAGCGTAGGGACAGGGATTATCCCCTACAATGAGCAGTTCTTC.

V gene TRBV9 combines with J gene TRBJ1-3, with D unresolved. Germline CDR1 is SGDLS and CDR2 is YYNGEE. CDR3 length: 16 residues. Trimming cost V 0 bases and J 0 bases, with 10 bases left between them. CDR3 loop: CASSVASVSSGNTIYF. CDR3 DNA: TGTGCCAGCAGCGTAGCTTCGGTATCCTCTGGAAACACCATATATTTT.

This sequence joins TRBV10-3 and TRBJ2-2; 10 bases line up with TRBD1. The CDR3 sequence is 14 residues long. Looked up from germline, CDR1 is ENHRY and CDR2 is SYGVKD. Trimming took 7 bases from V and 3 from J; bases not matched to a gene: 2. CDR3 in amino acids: CAITGTGDTGELFF. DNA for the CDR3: TGTGCCATCACCGGGACAGGGGACACCGGGGAGCTGTTTTTT.

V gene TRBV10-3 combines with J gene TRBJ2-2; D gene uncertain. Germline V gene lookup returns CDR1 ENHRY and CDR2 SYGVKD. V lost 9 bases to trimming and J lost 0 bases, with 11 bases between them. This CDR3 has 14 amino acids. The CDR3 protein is CAISAVANTGELFF. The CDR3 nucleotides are TGTGCCATTTCTGCGGTGGCGAACACCGGGGAGCTGTTTTTT.

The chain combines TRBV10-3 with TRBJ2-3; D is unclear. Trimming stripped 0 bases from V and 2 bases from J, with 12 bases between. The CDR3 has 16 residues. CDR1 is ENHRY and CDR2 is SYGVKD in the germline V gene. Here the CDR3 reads CAISESYQRLTDTQYF. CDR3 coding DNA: TGTGCCATCAGTGAGTCCTACCAGCGCCTCACAGATACGCAGTATTTT.

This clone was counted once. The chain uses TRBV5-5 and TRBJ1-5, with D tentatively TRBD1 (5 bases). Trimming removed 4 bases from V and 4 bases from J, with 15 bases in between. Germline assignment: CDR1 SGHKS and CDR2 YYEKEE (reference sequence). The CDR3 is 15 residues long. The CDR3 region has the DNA TGTGCCAGCAGCGGGGAGCAGGGAGGTAATCAGCCCCAGCATTTT. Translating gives CASSGEQGGNQPQHF.

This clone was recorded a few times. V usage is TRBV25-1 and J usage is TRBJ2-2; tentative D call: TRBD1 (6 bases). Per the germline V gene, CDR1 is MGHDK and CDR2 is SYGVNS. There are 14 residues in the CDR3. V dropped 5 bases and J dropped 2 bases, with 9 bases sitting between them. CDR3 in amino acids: CASSQQGNTGELFF. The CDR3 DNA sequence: TGTGCCAGCAGTCAACAGGGAAACACCGGGGAGCTGTTTTTT.

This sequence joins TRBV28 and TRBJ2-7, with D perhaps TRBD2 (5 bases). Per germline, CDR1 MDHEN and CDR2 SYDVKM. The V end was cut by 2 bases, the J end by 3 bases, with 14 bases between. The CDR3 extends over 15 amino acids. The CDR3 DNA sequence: TGTGCCAGCAGTTTAGCCTGGACGAGGGACTACGAGCAGTACTTC. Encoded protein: CASSLAWTRDYEQYF.

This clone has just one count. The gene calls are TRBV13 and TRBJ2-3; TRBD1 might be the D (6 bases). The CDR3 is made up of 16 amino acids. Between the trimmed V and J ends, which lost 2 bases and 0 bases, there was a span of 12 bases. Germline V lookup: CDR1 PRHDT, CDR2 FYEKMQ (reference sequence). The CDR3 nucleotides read TGTGCCAGCAGCTTACGCAGGGGAGTCAGCACAGATACGCAGTATTTT. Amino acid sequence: CASSLRRGVSTDTQYF.

The CDR3 sequence is CASSSQGNTEAFF. CDR3 coding DNA: TGTGCCAGCAGCAGTCAGGGGAACACTGAAGCTTTCTTT. This chain connects TRBV2 to TRBJ1-1, with D perhaps matching TRBD1 (5 bases). The CDR3 consists of 13 residues. V gave up 6 bases and J gave up 1 base, with 9 bases separating them. Germline loops: CDR1 SNHLY, CDR2 FYNNEI.

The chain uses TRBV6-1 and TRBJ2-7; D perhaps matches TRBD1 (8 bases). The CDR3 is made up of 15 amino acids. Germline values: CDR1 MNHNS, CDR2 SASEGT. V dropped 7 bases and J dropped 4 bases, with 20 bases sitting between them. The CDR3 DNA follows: TGTGCCAGCAACCAGGGAACAGGGGGGGTTTACGAGCAGTACTTC. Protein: CASNQGTGGVYEQYF.

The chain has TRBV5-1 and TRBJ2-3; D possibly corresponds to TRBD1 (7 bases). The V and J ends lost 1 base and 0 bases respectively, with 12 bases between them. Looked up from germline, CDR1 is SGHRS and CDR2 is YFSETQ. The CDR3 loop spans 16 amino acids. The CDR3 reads CASSLNAGGSTDTQYF. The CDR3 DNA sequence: TGCGCCAGCAGCTTGAATGCAGGGGGGAGCACAGATACGCAGTATTTT.

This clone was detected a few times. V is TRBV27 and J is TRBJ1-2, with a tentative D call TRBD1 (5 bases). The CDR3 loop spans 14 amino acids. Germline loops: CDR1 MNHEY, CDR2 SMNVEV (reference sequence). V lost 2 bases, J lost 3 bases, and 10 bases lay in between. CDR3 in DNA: TGTGCCAGCAGTTTAATTGGCAGGGACTATGGCTACACCTTC. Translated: CASSLIGRDYGYTF.